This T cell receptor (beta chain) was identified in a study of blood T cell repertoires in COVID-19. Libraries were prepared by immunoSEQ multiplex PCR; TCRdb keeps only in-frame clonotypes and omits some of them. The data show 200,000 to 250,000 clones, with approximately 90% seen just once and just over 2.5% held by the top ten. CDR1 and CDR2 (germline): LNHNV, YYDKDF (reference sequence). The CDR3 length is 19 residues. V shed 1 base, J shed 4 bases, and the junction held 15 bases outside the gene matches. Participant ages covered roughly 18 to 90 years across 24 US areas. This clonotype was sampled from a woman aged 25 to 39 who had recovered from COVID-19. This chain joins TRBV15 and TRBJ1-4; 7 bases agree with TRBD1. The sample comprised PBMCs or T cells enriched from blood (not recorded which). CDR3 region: CATSRVKSPDRASNEKLFF. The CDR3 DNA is TGTGCCACCAGCAGAGTAAAAAGCCCCGACAGGGCGAGTAATGAAAAACTGTTTTTT.